The present T cell receptor (beta chain) was sequenced within a study of cytomegalovirus exposure and HLA in healthy donors. The PCR had 60 Vbeta and 13 Jbeta primers. Clones were sequenced by immunoSEQ multiplex PCR, and TCRdb holds only the in-frame ones, with some missing. The top ten hold 1.8% of the sample, which has around 140,000 clones, approximately 76% seen once. Trimming left V 1 base short and J 5 bases short, with 17 bases between. The CDR3 is 16 amino acids. Germline lookup yields CDR1 KGHSH and CDR2 LQKENI. The rearrangement joins TRBV18 to TRBJ1-2; D might be TRBD1 (5 bases). The origin of this receptor is a man in his forties in good health and CMV-seronegative. The sequencing sample was made of PBMCs. The CDR3 reads CASSPRKTGGSYGYTF. For the CDR3, the DNA is TGTGCCAGCTCACCACGTAAAACCGGGGGGTCTTATGGCTACACCTTC.